Listed here are 13 T cell receptor beta chains from one sample, sequenced in a study of T cells in Graves' hyperthyroidism and ophthalmopathy. What was amplified from RNA transcripts were TCR beta CDR3 regions. HTBI primers were employed in a first-round RT-PCR of the TCR CDR3. MiXCR was run by TCRdb on the multiplex PCR reads, yielding one entry per CDR3 protein. The sample shows some 400,000 distinct CDR3 sequences, about 18% of them seen only once. The material sequenced was blood. Receptors were obtained from a woman under 30 with Graves' hyperthyroidism.

There are many counts of this clonotype. V and J are TRBV24-1 and TRBJ2-3, with D possibly matching TRBD2 (5 bases). The germline V gene encodes CDR1 KGHDR and CDR2 SFDVKD. Trimming shortened V by 10 bases and J by 2 bases, and 15 bases separated the two germline ends. The CDR3 covers 14 residues. The CDR3 region is CATRNSGNTDTQYF. The CDR3 region has the DNA TGTGCCACGCGTAACTCCGGGAACACAGATACGCAGTATTTT.

This clonotype has at least ten counts. The rearrangement joins TRBV20-1 to TRBJ2-5, with 9 bases fitting TRBD1. The V gene's germline CDR1 is DFQATT and CDR2 SNEGSKA (reference sequence). Losses at the gene ends were 1 base for V and 0 bases for J; bases not matched to a gene: 3. CDR3 size: 15 residues. CDR3 amino acids: CSARGDREDQETQYF. CDR3 coding DNA: TGCAGTGCTAGAGGGGACAGGGAAGACCAAGAGACCCAGTACTTC.

This clonotype was counted many times. This sequence joins TRBV3-1 and TRBJ1-2; D gene uncertain. Germline CDR1 reads LGHDT; CDR2 reads YNNKEL (reference sequence). This CDR3 spans 14 amino acids. Trimming removed 2 bases from V and 8 bases from J, with 15 bases in between. In nucleotides, the CDR3 is TGTGCCAGCAGCCAACCCGGGCGGACCCGAGGCTACACCTTC. Protein sequence: CASSQPGRTRGYTF.

This clonotype was seen only a few times. The chain is built from TRBV6-5 and TRBJ1-1; D unclear. In germline, CDR1 is MNHEY, CDR2 SVGAGI. CDR3 length: 14 residues. Between the trimmed V and J ends, which lost 0 bases and 0 bases, there was a span of 5 bases. The CDR3 is CASSYSDMNTEAFF. CDR3 nucleotides: TGTGCCAGCAGTTACTCAGACATGAACACTGAAGCTTTCTTT.

This clonotype was seen repeatedly, ten times or more. This rearrangement joins TRBV5-4 to TRBJ2-5; 10 bases are a match to TRBD2. The CDR3 is 14 residues long. Germline V gene lookup returns CDR1 SGHNT and CDR2 YYREEE (reference sequence). V shed 5 bases, J shed 4 bases, and the junction held 5 bases outside the gene matches. The CDR3 protein is CASSGLADRETQYF. The CDR3 region has the DNA TGTGCCAGCAGTGGACTAGCGGACCGAGAGACCCAGTACTTC.

The sample holds a few counts of this clonotype. This CDR3 reads CASSLGTLGPYEQYF. CDR3 nucleotide sequence: TGTGCCAGCAGCCTCGGGACCCTAGGACCCTACGAGCAGTACTTC. This rearrangement joins TRBV5-6 to TRBJ2-7, with D perhaps being TRBD1 or TRBD2 (5 bases each). Germline V lookup: CDR1 SGHDT, CDR2 YYEEEE. The CDR3 length is 15 residues. V was clipped by 4 bases and J by 2 bases, with 16 bases between them.

This clonotype was seen at least ten times. The chain combines TRBV11-2 with TRBJ2-7; weak D call: TRBD1 (5 bases). Germline V lookup: CDR1 SGHAT, CDR2 FQNNGV. This CDR3 has 14 residues. Deletions cut 1 base from V and 1 base from J, with 8 bases between. The CDR3 loop reads CASSLGTKSYEQYF. The CDR3 DNA is TGTGCCAGCAGCTTAGGGACAAAATCCTACGAGCAGTACTTC.

This clonotype was seen repeatedly, ten times or more. The chain combines TRBV20-1 with TRBJ1-3, with D possibly TRBD1 on 5 matching bases. CDR3 length: 14 amino acids. Germline V CDR1 and CDR2: DFQATT, SNEGSKA (reference sequence). Trimming took off 0 bases at V and 6 bases at J, with 12 bases between the two ends. The CDR3 bases are TGCAGTGCTAGAGAGCTGAGGGGACTAAACACCATATATTTT. This gives the protein CSARELRGLNTIYF.

The chain is built from TRBV6-2 or TRBV6-3 and TRBJ2-7; 10 bases line up with TRBD1. Germline CDR1 MNHEY, CDR2 SVGEGT. The CDR3 has 18 residues. J was trimmed by 1 base and V by 6 bases; bases with no gene match: 15. The CDR3 DNA reads as TGTGCCAGCAGCTCCCCCTTTATACCGGACAGGGGGTCCTACGAGCAGTACTTC. This encodes CASSSPFIPDRGSYEQYF.

This clonotype came up many times. The chain recombines TRBV6-2 or TRBV6-3 with TRBJ2-5; possible D gene TRBD2, 7 bases. CDR1 and CDR2 (germline): MNHEY, SVGEGT. The germline V and J ends were trimmed by 4 bases and 5 bases, with 14 bases remaining between them. The length of the CDR3 is 14 residues. CDR3 bases: TGTGCCAGCAGTTGGGGAGGGGGGGCTGAGACCCAGTACTTC. The encoded protein is CASSWGGGAETQYF.

This clonotype appeared many times. This chain uses TRBV20-1 with TRBJ1-1; D not certain. Trimming took 5 bases from V and 2 from J, leaving 9 bases between them. From germline, CDR1 is DFQATT and CDR2 SNEGSKA (reference sequence). CDR3 length: 12 residues. CDR3 in DNA: TGCAGTGCTGGTAGAGACAACACTGAAGCTTTCTTT. It specifies CSAGRDNTEAFF.

As for this clonotype: The CDR3 does not close with the conserved phenylalanine or tryptophan, likely indicating a read error. J is TRBJ2-5 and V is TRBV24-1, with D uncertain. There are 13 residues in the CDR3. V was pared by 5 bases and J by 5 bases, with 11 bases between. CDR1 is KGHDR, CDR2 SFDVKD, per germline. The CDR3 sequence: CATSGEEMETQYI. CDR3 coding DNA: TGTGCCACCAGTGGCGAGGAAATGGAGACCCAGTACATC.

In regard to this clonotype: Here the CDR3 omits its conserved ending phenylalanine or tryptophan, so a read error is the likely source. The chain combines TRBV12-5 with TRBJ2-1; 10 nucleotides line up with TRBD2. The CDR3 length is 12 residues. Per germline, CDR1 LGHNT and CDR2 FRNRAP. CDR3 region: CASGGAFNEQFL. The CDR3 DNA reads TGTGCAAGCGGGGGGGCCTTCAATGAGCAGTTCCTC.